The 27 T cell receptor beta chains reported below all come from one sample, sequenced in a study of OX40 agonist ivuxolimab in advanced cancers. Clones were read by immunoSEQ multiplex PCR, and TCRdb kept only the in-frame ones, dropping some. This table holds more than 60,000 clones, approximately 84% found once. Sequences were derived from CD4+ or CD8+ T cells sorted from blood, sampled in a trial of the OX40 agonist ivuxolimab. Receptors were obtained from an adult with an advanced solid tumor such as melanoma, head and neck, liver or kidney cancer.

The V call is TRBV28, the J call TRBJ2-5; 11 bases match TRBD1. This CDR3 has 16 amino acids. V shed 2 bases, J shed 2 bases, and the junction held 4 bases outside the gene matches. CDR1 and CDR2 (germline): MDHEN, SYDVKM. This chain's CDR3 is CASSLGGQGEQETQYF. DNA for the CDR3: TGTGCCAGCAGTTTAGGGGGACAGGGGGAACAAGAGACCCAGTACTTC.

The chain combines TRBV5-4 with TRBJ1-1; D perhaps matches TRBD1 (5 bases). V shed 2 bases and J shed 3 bases, with 8 bases lying between them. CDR1 and CDR2 from the germline V gene are SGHNT and YYREEE (reference sequence). The CDR3 totals 13 residues. The chain's CDR3 is CASSFPGHTEAFF. CDR3 in DNA: TGTGCCAGCAGCTTTCCAGGGCACACTGAAGCTTTCTTT. The entire variable domain, with the rest obtained from reference TRBV5-4 and TRBJ1-1, is as follows: ETGVTQSPTHLIKTRGQQVTLRCSSQSGHNTVSWYQQALGQGPQFIFQYYREEENGRGNFPPRFSGLQFPNYSSELNVNALELDDSALYLCASSFPGHTEAFFGQGTRLTVV.

This sequence joins TRBV7-2 and TRBJ1-1; D not certain. CDR3 length: 15 amino acids. Germline V lookup: CDR1 SGHTA, CDR2 FQGNSA. Trimming pared 5 bases from V and 2 bases from J, leaving 15 bases between. Here the CDR3 reads CASSPSASTNTEAFF. The CDR3 DNA sequence: TGTGCCAGCAGCCCCTCGGCCAGCACCAACACTGAAGCTTTCTTT.

V is TRBV7-9 and J is TRBJ2-3, with a weak D call TRBD2 (7 bases). Germline V gene lookup returns CDR1 SEHNR and CDR2 FQNEAQ (reference sequence). This CDR3 comprises 15 residues. V was clipped by 2 bases and J by 1 base, with 10 bases between them. The CDR3 nucleotides are TGTGCCAGCAGCTTAAGGGGGGGAGGCACAGATACGCAGTATTTT. Residues: CASSLRGGGTDTQYF.

The chain carries TRBV28 and TRBJ1-6; 8 nucleotides match TRBD1. V was pared by 6 bases and J by 9 bases, with 13 bases of the junction left unmatched. Germline CDR1 and CDR2: MDHEN and SYDVKM. The CDR3 has 16 amino acids. The CDR3 DNA sequence: TGTGCCAGCAGCCAACTGCGCGGACAGGGCCGTTCACCCCTCCACTTT. Encoded protein: CASSQLRGQGRSPLHF.

This rearrangement joins TRBV5-6 to TRBJ1-5; perhaps TRBD1 as D (6 bases). The CDR3 sequence is 14 residues long. Trimming took off 4 bases at V and 5 bases at J, with 13 bases between the two ends. Germline-derived CDR1 and CDR2 are SGHDT and YYEEEE. This CDR3 is CASSLQGGDQPQHF. CDR3 nucleotide sequence: TGTGCCAGCAGCCTACAGGGCGGCGATCAGCCCCAGCATTTT. Based on the CDR3 plus reference TRBV5-6 and TRBJ1-5, the full variable domain is DAGVTQSPTHLIKTRGQQVTLRCSPKSGHDTVSWYQQALGQGPQFIFQYYEEEERQRGNFPDRFSGHQFPNYSSELNVNALLLGDSALYLCASSLQGGDQPQHFGDGTRLSIL.

The chain has TRBV7-3 and TRBJ1-5; D unclear. Germline V CDR1 and CDR2: SGHTA, FQGTGA. The V and J ends lost 1 base and 7 bases respectively, with 8 bases between them. The CDR3 totals 13 residues. The DNA for the CDR3 is TGTGCCAGCAGCTTAATACCGGGCCAGCCCCAGCATTTT. Translating it yields CASSLIPGQPQHF.

CDR3: CASSPLRTDNTEAFF. In DNA, the CDR3 is TGTGCCAGCAGCCCCCTCCGGACAGATAACACTGAAGCTTTCTTT. The rearrangement joins TRBV5-4 to TRBJ1-1; tentatively, D is TRBD1 (6 bases). Per germline, CDR1 SGHNT and CDR2 YYREEE (reference sequence). CDR3 length: 15 residues. V was cut by 4 bases and J by 2 bases, with 15 bases left in between.

The V gene is TRBV5-4, the J gene TRBJ2-5; D gene ambiguous. Trimming left V 1 base short and J 0 bases short, with 4 bases between. The CDR3 has 13 residues. The germline gives CDR1 SGHNT, CDR2 YYREEE (reference sequence). The CDR3 sequence is CASSLKDQETQYF. The DNA of the CDR3 is TGTGCCAGCAGCTTGAAGGACCAAGAGACCCAGTACTTC.

The J gene is TRBJ1-2, the V gene TRBV28, with D possibly TRBD1 on 6 matching bases. Germline V gene lookup returns CDR1 MDHEN and CDR2 SYDVKM. This CDR3 region has 16 residues. Trimming pared 7 bases from V and 3 bases from J, leaving 21 bases between. In DNA, the CDR3 is TGTGCCAGCACCTCCTACGGGGGGGACAAATACTATGGCTACACCTTC. This gives the protein CASTSYGGDKYYGYTF.

The chain couples TRBV9 to TRBJ2-7, with 12 bases matching TRBD2. V shed 4 bases, J shed 7 bases, and the junction held 6 bases outside the gene matches. Germline CDR1 is SGDLS and CDR2 is YYNGEE. The CDR3 loop spans 14 amino acids. The DNA for the CDR3 is TGTGCCAGCAGCCCTCGGACTAGCGGGGAAGAGCAGTACTTC. This translates into CASSPRTSGEEQYF. Based on the CDR3 plus reference TRBV9 and TRBJ2-7, the full variable domain is DSGVTQTPKHLITATGQRVTLRCSPRSGDLSVYWYQQSLDQGLQFLIQYYNGEERAKGNILERFSAQQFPDLHSELNLSSLELGDSALYFCASSPRTSGEEQYFGPGTRLTVT.

The CDR3 region is CASSVGFGGVGDTQYF. DNA for the CDR3: TGTGCCAGCAGCGTAGGGTTCGGGGGGGTTGGAGATACGCAGTATTTT. The chain is built from TRBV9 and TRBJ2-3; 8 bases align to TRBD2. V gave up 0 bases and J gave up 5 bases; unmatched junction bases: 8. Germline V gives CDR1 SGDLS, CDR2 YYNGEE. CDR3 length equals 16 residues.

The chain carries TRBV5-1 and TRBJ1-2; maybe TRBD1 (5 bases). Germline CDR1 is SGHRS and CDR2 is YFSETQ. The CDR3 is 16 amino acids. Trimming left V 4 bases short and J 1 base short, with 17 bases between. The CDR3 region is CASSPEPGTGNYGYTF. The CDR3, as DNA: TGCGCCAGCAGCCCTGAACCCGGGACGGGTAACTATGGCTACACCTTC.

This sequence joins TRBV2 and TRBJ2-3; D possibly matches TRBD1 or TRBD2 (6 bases each). CDR1 is SNHLY, CDR2 FYNNEI, per germline. V was cut by 2 bases and J by 0 bases, with 12 bases left in between. This CDR3 spans 16 amino acids. The CDR3 nucleotides read TGTGCCAGCAGTGAAAAGGGGGGAAAAAGCACAGATACGCAGTATTTT. Its translation: CASSEKGGKSTDTQYF.

In its sample, this clone was seen once. The chain employs TRBV7-9 and TRBJ1-4; D is possibly TRBD1 (5 bases). The CDR3 runs 15 residues. Deletions cut 3 bases from V and 8 bases from J, with 16 bases between. CDR1 is SEHNR, CDR2 FQNEAQ, per germline (reference sequence). The CDR3 is CASSFTGLRGEKLFF. DNA for the CDR3: TGTGCCAGCAGCTTTACAGGCCTACGGGGGGAAAAACTGTTTTTT.

The chain carries TRBV19 and TRBJ1-3; D is unresolved. Trimming cost V 3 bases and J 3 bases, with 12 bases left between them. There are 15 residues in the CDR3. The germline V gene encodes CDR1 LNHDA and CDR2 SQIVND (reference sequence). CDR3 residues: CASSMLSGSGNTIYF. In DNA form, the CDR3 reads TGTGCCAGTAGTATGCTTTCTGGAAGTGGAAACACCATATATTTT.

The chain recombines TRBV5-5 with TRBJ2-7; perhaps TRBD2 as D (5 bases). The CDR3 has 16 amino acids. Germline CDR1 SGHKS, CDR2 YYEKEE (reference sequence). Trimming removed 4 bases at V and 0 bases at J, with 17 bases between. The CDR3, as DNA: TGTGCCAGCAGCCGGACTTCGTTGTTTAGCTCCTACGAGCAGTACTTC. Translation gives CASSRTSLFSSYEQYF. Together with reference TRBV5-5 and TRBJ2-7, the CDR3 gives the full variable domain: DAGVTQSPTHLIKTRGQQVTLRCSPISGHKSVSWYQQVLGQGPQFIFQYYEKEERGRGNFPDRFSARQFPNYSSELNVNALLLGDSALYLCASSRTSLFSSYEQYFGPGTRLTVT.

The chain combines TRBV14 with TRBJ2-7; 9 bases align to TRBD1. Germline V gives CDR1 SGHDN, CDR2 FVKESK. The trim removed 5 bases at V and 5 bases at J, leaving 13 bases unmatched. CDR3 length equals 16 residues. The CDR3: CASSSMGTGLFHEQYF. In nucleotides, the CDR3 is TGTGCCAGCAGCTCCATGGGGACAGGGTTATTCCACGAGCAGTACTTC.

This clone was observed a single time. The chain joins TRBV19 to TRBJ2-1, with TRBD1 matching over 8 bases. V trimming: 1 base; J trimming: 5 bases; junction bases outside the gene matches: 16. This CDR3 is 19 amino acids long. The germline CDR1 and CDR2 sequences are LNHDA and SQIVND (reference sequence). The CDR3 nucleotides read TGTGCCAGTAGTATAGTTCTAGGGCGAGGGGGACAGGTCAACAATGAGCAGTTCTTC. It specifies CASSIVLGRGGQVNNEQFF.

This clone was recorded a few times. The gene calls are TRBV5-6 and TRBJ2-1, with D perhaps matching TRBD2 (6 bases). V lost 3 bases to trimming and J lost 0 bases, with 19 bases between them. Germline-derived CDR1 and CDR2 are SGHDT and YYEEEE. The CDR3 totals 18 residues. The CDR3 loop is CASSSRLARLTSYNEQFF. The CDR3 nucleotides are TGTGCCAGCAGCTCGCGGCTAGCGCGACTAACCTCCTACAATGAGCAGTTCTTC.

The V call is TRBV9, the J call TRBJ2-7, with 7 bases lining up with TRBD1. This CDR3 is built from 14 residues. V shed 0 bases, J shed 2 bases, and the junction held 2 bases outside the gene matches. Germline V gives CDR1 SGDLS, CDR2 YYNGEE. CDR3 protein: CASSVATGAYEQYF. The CDR3, as DNA: TGTGCCAGCAGCGTAGCCACAGGGGCCTACGAGCAGTACTTC. The full variable domain, completed using reference TRBV9 and TRBJ2-7, is DSGVTQTPKHLITATGQRVTLRCSPRSGDLSVYWYQQSLDQGLQFLIQYYNGEERAKGNILERFSAQQFPDLHSELNLSSLELGDSALYFCASSVATGAYEQYFGPGTRLTVT.

The chain uses TRBV5-1 and TRBJ1-4; TRBD1 agrees at 9 bases. The germline gives CDR1 SGHRS, CDR2 YFSETQ. V shed 4 bases, J shed 1 base, and the junction held 11 bases outside the gene matches. This CDR3 spans 18 amino acids. In DNA form, the CDR3 reads TGCGCCAGCAGCCCTGTCCTGGACAGGGGCGTAACTAATGAAAAACTGTTTTTT. Translated: CASSPVLDRGVTNEKLFF.

The chain is built from TRBV7-6 and TRBJ2-5, with 8 positions matching TRBD1. Germline V gives CDR1 SGHVS, CDR2 FNYEAQ. After removal of 5 bases from V and 7 bases from J, the junction contained 18 bases not matched to a gene. This CDR3 is built from 17 residues. The CDR3 here is CASSPTSILTGAGTQYF. CDR3 DNA: TGTGCCAGCAGCCCCACATCAATCTTGACAGGGGCCGGGACCCAGTACTTC.

This clone has a single count. This chain joins TRBV11-2 and TRBJ1-2; weak D call: TRBD1 (5 bases). Per the germline V gene, CDR1 is SGHAT and CDR2 is FQNNGV. This CDR3 is 12 amino acids long. Trimming removed 5 bases at V and 7 bases at J, with 11 bases between. For the CDR3, the DNA is TGTGCCAGCAGCAAAGCTGGGGGTGGCTACACCTTC. Residues: CASSKAGGGYTF.

This chain joins TRBV6-5 and TRBJ1-2; perhaps TRBD1 as D (5 bases). The CDR3 spans 14 residues. Germline V gives CDR1 MNHEY, CDR2 SVGAGI. The ends were cut back, 0 bases at V and 8 bases at J, with 13 bases in the middle. This CDR3 is CASSYSGLHGGYTF. CDR3 bases: TGTGCCAGCAGTTACTCGGGACTCCACGGGGGCTACACCTTC.

This clone has a single count. The rearrangement links TRBV6-5 to TRBJ1-1; D perhaps matches TRBD1 (5 bases). The CDR3 sequence is 15 residues long. The germline V gene encodes CDR1 MNHEY and CDR2 SVGAGI. Trimming left V 2 bases short and J 4 bases short, with 14 bases between. The CDR3 sequence: CASSYRRDPGTEAFF. Here the CDR3 DNA reads TGTGCCAGCAGTTACCGTAGGGACCCGGGCACTGAAGCTTTCTTT.

The J gene is TRBJ1-5, the V gene TRBV27; D is unclear. CDR3 length: 13 amino acids. V lost 3 bases and J 3 bases, leaving 6 bases between the germline ends. The V gene's germline CDR1 is MNHEY and CDR2 SMNVEV (reference sequence). The CDR3 sequence: CASSFVLNQPQHF. CDR3 sequence (DNA): TGTGCCAGCAGTTTCGTCCTCAATCAGCCCCAGCATTTT.